This T cell receptor beta chain was recovered during a study of cytomegalovirus exposure and HLA in healthy donors. Study overall: As released early, the data held around 80 million unique TCRs from HLA-typed donors.

The germline V gene encodes CDR1 SGHDT and CDR2 YYEEEE. The trim removed 2 bases at V and 1 base at J, leaving 2 bases unmatched. CDR3 length: 15 residues. The PCR used 60 Vbeta and 13 Jbeta primers. TCRdb keeps only in-frame clones here, not all; method: immunoSEQ multiplex PCR. The sample lists about 91,000 clones; just under 90% were seen once. Study-wide results and caveats: Reportedly, cytomegalovirus status was diagnosed with high sensitivity and specificity. V- and J-gene trimming in TCR beta was tied to a missense DCLRE1C variant by an analysis performed later.

On this clone itself: Its antigen remains unknown.

This clonotype was sampled from a man younger than 35 in good health and CMV-seronegative. The chain carries TRBV5-6 and TRBJ2-5, with 10 bases aligning to TRBD2. The sequenced sample was PBMCs. The CDR3 sequence: CASSFSGRRQETQYF. The CDR3 DNA reads TGTGCCAGCAGCTTTAGCGGGAGGCGCCAAGAGACCCAGTACTTC.